The clone carrying this TCR beta chain showed up just a few times. Its matching antigen is unknown. This CDR3 region has 12 residues. The germline CDR1 and CDR2 sequences are MNHNS and SASEGT. Trimming pared 11 bases from V and 2 bases from J, leaving 10 bases between. These data are taken from a study of CD8 T cells in ankylosing spondylitis. Researchers built TCR beta libraries using quantitative 5'-RACE with molecular barcodes. One entry per CDR3 protein, called by TCRdb with MiXCR from the 5' RACE reads. The data show a few hundred thousand distinct CDR3 sequences, 7% to 9% seen once. Findings and limits, study-wide: Within matched ankylosing spondylitis synovial fluid, disease-linked clones were reportedly significantly enriched. Apparently characteristic of ankylosing spondylitis blood was a TCR beta motif (eight highly homologous variants). Disease-linked clones displayed a CD8+ phenotype and appeared relatively rarely in peripheral blood. Certain motif variants had earlier appeared in reactive arthritis synovial fluid and blood.

V and J are TRBV6-1 and TRBJ2-1; D is possibly TRBD2 (6 bases). The clonotype originates from a male donor with ankylosing spondylitis. Material: blood, either unsorted or a sorted T cell fraction (not recorded which). The CDR3 bases are TGTGCCGGCGGGGCTACCTACAATGAGCAGTTCTTC. This gives the protein CAGGATYNEQFF.